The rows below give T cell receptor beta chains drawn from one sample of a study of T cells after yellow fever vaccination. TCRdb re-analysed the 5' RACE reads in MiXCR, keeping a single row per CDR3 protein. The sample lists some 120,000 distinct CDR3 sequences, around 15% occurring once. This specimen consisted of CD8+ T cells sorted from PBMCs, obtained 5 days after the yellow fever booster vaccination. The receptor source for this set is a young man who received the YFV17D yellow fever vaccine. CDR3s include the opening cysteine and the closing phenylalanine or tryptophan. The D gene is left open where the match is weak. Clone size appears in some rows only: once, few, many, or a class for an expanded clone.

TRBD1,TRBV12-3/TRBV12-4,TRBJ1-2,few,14,CASSPGQGWGGYTF,TGTGCCAGCAGTCCAGGACAGGGGTGGGGTGGCTACACCTTC
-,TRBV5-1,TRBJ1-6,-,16,CASSLNFVELGSPLHF,TGCGCCAGCAGCTTGAATTTCGTTGAGTTAGGATCACCCCTCCACTTT
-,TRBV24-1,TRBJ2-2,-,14,CATSGGRITGELFF,TGTGCCACCAGTGGAGGTAGAATCACCGGGGAGCTGTTTTTT
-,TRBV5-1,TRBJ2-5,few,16,CASSPRDGTTKETQYF,TGCGCCAGCAGCCCCCGGGACGGGACAACCAAAGAGACCCAGTACTTC
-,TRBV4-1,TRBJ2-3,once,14,CASSQVEGTDTQYF,TGCGCCAGCAGCCAAGTCGAGGGTACAGATACGCAGTATTTT
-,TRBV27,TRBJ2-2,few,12,CASSWGFGELFF,TGTGCCAGCAGTTGGGGGTTCGGGGAGCTGTTTTTT
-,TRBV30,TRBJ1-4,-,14,CAWSPSQVAEKLFF,TGTGCCTGGAGCCCTAGTCAGGTCGCTGAAAAACTGTTTTTT
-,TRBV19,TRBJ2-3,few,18,CASSRLSGVNPGTDTQYF,TGTGCCAGTAGTAGGTTGAGCGGAGTAAACCCGGGCACAGATACGCAGTATTTT
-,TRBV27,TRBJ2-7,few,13,CASSWTESYEQYF,TGTGCCAGCAGTTGGACAGAATCCTACGAGCAGTACTTC
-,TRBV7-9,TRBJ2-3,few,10,CAEGFDTQYF,TGTGCCGAGGGTTTCGATACGCAGTATTTT
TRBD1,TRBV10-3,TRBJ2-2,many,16,CAISETGTANTGELFF,TGTGCCATCAGTGAGACTGGGACAGCGAACACCGGGGAGCTGTTTTTT
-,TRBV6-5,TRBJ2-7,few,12,CASWGSPYEQYF,TGTGCCAGTTGGGGAAGTCCCTACGAGCAGTACTTC
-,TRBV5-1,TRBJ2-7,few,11,CASSSFYEQYF,TGCGCCAGCAGCTCTTTCTACGAGCAGTACTTC
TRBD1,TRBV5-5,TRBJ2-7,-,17,CASSYSGTGVYLYEQYF,TGTGCCAGCAGCTACTCCGGGACAGGGGTCTACCTCTACGAGCAGTACTTC
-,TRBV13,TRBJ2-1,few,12,CASSPQSNEQFF,TGTGCCAGCAGCCCCCAGAGCAATGAGCAGTTCTTC
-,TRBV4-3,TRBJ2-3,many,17,CASSQDPSGTSTDTQYF,TGCGCCAGCAGCCAAGATCCCAGCGGAACTAGCACAGATACGCAGTATTTT
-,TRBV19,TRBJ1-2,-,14,CASQVGGVNYGYTF,TGTGCCTCTCAGGTGGGAGGGGTGAACTATGGCTACACCTTC
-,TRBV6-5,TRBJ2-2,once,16,CASSYGGGVGTGELFF,TGTGCCAGCAGTTACGGTGGGGGCGTCGGCACCGGGGAGCTGTTTTTT
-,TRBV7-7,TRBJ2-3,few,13,CASSLFSTDTQYF,TGTGCCAGCAGCCTGTTCAGCACAGATACGCAGTATTTT
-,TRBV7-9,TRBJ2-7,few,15,CASSLGWTPPYEQYF,TGTGCCAGCAGCTTAGGATGGACACCCCCCTACGAGCAGTACTTC
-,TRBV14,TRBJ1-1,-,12,CASSFLSSEAFF,TGTGCCAGCAGCTTCCTTAGCTCTGAAGCTTTCTTT
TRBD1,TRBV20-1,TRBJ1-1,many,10,CSARDRKAFF,TGCAGTGCAAGGGACAGGAAAGCTTTCTTT
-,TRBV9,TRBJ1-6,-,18,CASSLGKGQSSYNSPLHF,TGTGCCAGCAGCTTAGGGAAAGGACAAAGCTCCTATAATTCACCCCTCCACTTT
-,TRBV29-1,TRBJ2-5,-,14,CSVSPRVLGETQYF,TGCAGCGTCTCGCCAAGGGTGTTGGGAGAGACCCAGTACTTC
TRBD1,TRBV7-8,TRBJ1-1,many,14,CASSLVTGDTEAFF,TGTGCCAGCAGCTTAGTTACAGGGGACACTGAAGCTTTCTTT
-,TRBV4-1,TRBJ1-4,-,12,CASSHEGEKLFF,TGCGCCAGCAGCCACGAAGGTGAAAAACTGTTTTTT
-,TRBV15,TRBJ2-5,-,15,CATSRDLGAGETQYF,TGTGCCACCAGCAGAGATCTCGGGGCTGGGGAGACCCAGTACTTC
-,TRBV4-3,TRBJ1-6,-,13,CASSQDRRAPLHF,TGCGCCAGCAGCCAAGATCGTAGGGCACCCCTCCACTTT
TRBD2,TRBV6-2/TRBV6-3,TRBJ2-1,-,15,CASSPGGGIMDEQFF,TGTGCCAGCAGTCCCGGGGGGGGCATTATGGATGAGCAGTTCTTC
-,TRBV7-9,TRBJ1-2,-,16,CASRSLDAATNYGYTF,TGTGCCAGCAGGTCCCTTGATGCCGCCACTAACTATGGCTACACCTTC
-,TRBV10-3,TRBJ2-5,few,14,CAIAADWTEETQYF,TGTGCCATCGCTGCTGATTGGACAGAAGAGACCCAGTACTTC
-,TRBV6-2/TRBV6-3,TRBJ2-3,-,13,CASSRAGTDTQYF,TGTGCCAGCAGTAGAGCGGGCACAGATACGCAGTATTTT
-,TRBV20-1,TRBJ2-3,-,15,CSEKLASRGTDTQYF,TGCAGTGAGAAGCTGGCGAGCAGGGGCACAGATACGCAGTATTTT
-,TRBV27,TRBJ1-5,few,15,CASSLSSQGNQPQHF,TGTGCCAGCAGTTTAAGCTCTCAGGGCAATCAGCCCCAGCATTTT
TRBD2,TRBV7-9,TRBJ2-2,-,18,CASSPPFSGGPNTGELFF,TGTGCCAGCAGCCCTCCGTTCAGCGGGGGGCCGAACACCGGGGAGCTGTTTTTT
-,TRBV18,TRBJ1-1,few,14,CASSPGHSNTEAFF,TGTGCCAGCTCACCGGGACATTCGAACACTGAAGCTTTCTTT
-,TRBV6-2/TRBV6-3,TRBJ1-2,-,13,CASITVQADGYTF,TGTGCCAGCATAACAGTTCAAGCGGATGGCTACACCTTC
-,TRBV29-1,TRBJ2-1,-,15,CSVEDLGDRDNEQFF,TGCAGCGTTGAAGATCTCGGGGACCGAGACAATGAGCAGTTCTTC
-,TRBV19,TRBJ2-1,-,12,CASVGSDFEQFF,TGTGCCAGTGTCGGGAGTGACTTTGAGCAGTTCTTC
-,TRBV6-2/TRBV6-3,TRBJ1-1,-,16,CASSYAPGDSNTEAFF,TGTGCCAGCAGTTACGCTCCAGGTGATTCGAACACTGAAGCTTTCTTT
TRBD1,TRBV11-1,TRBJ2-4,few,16,CASSSDRGRRKNIQYF,TGTGCCAGCAGCTCCGACAGGGGGCGAAGGAAAAACATTCAGTACTTC
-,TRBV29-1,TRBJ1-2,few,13,CSVEPGTYNGYTF,TGCAGCGTTGAACCAGGGACGTACAATGGCTACACCTTC
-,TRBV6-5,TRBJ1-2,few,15,CASSPNTRTAYGYTF,TGTGCCAGCAGTCCAAATACACGGACGGCCTATGGCTACACCTTC
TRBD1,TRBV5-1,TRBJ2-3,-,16,CASSTGTVSSTDTQYF,TGCGCCAGCAGCACCGGGACAGTCTCCAGCACAGATACGCAGTATTTT
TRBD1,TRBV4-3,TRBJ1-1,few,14,CASSPGGGNTEAFF,TGCGCCAGCAGCCCAGGGGGCGGTAACACTGAAGCTTTCTTT
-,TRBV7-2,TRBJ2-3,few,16,CASSLAGAPPADTQYF,TGTGCCAGCAGCTTAGCGGGGGCCCCCCCCGCAGATACGCAGTATTTT
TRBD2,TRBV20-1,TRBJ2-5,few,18,CSARGPGWLAGGGETQYF,TGCAGTGCTAGAGGTCCTGGCTGGCTAGCGGGGGGAGGAGAGACCCAGTACTTC
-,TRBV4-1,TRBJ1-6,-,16,CASSLSPRDTYSPLHF,TGCGCCAGCAGCCTTAGCCCCCGGGACACCTATTCACCCCTCCACTTT